One TCR beta chain is described in this entry. Generated by immunoSEQ multiplex PCR, the TCRdb table keeps only in-frame clones and is missing some. Counted here are approximately 19,000 clones, roughly 91% occurring once; the ten biggest clones make up about 10%. The data derive from a study of OX40 agonist ivuxolimab in advanced cancers. The sampling schedule covered blood at baseline, cycle 4 day 1, and cycle 7 day 1. The V segment lost 1 base and the J segment 0 bases; nucleotides outside the gene matches: 6. CDR1 and CDR2 from the germline V gene are MGHRA and YSYEKL. The CDR3 sequence is 17 residues long.

The clonotype originates from an adult with an advanced solid tumor such as melanoma, head and neck, liver or kidney cancer. Here the sequenced sample was CD4+ or CD8+ T cells sorted from blood, taken in a trial of the OX40 agonist ivuxolimab. The rearrangement links TRBV4-1 to TRBJ1-3, with 7 nucleotides matching TRBD1. CDR3 in DNA: TGCGCCAGCAGCCAAGCGACAGGGACCTTCTCTGGAAACACCATATATTTT. The encoded protein is CASSQATGTFSGNTIYF.